This T cell receptor (beta chain) was sequenced in a study of blood T cell repertoires in COVID-19. The overall study: Sites across the United States, Italy and Spain contributed samples from acute and convalescent COVID-19. From T cells, B-cell-depleted T cells, or PBMCs came the material, which was cDNA or gDNA.

In the case of this clone: Germline and junction disagree at one end, which may indicate a read error.

Original processing methods: Using reference gene primer amplification, nucleated cell counts were estimated. Here immunoSEQ multiplex PCR was the method, and the copy in TCRdb shows in-frame clones only, minus some. The V and J calls and clone size are taken from that table; D and trimming were inferred from the DNA. The data hold a few hundred thousand clones, with roughly 88% observed a single time. Participant reports of clinical history set cohort assignment. The CDR3 runs to 14 residues. CDR1 is SSHAT, CDR2 FNYEAQ, per germline (reference sequence). Input material: PBMCs or T cells enriched from blood (not recorded which). The receptor was isolated from a woman between 40 and 50 years old with acute COVID-19. This rearrangement joins TRBV7-7 to TRBJ2-2; a possible D gene is TRBD2 (5 bases). The CDR3, as DNA: TGTGCTAGCAGCCAAAAGCCGGGGTTCGGGGAGCTGTTTTTT. Its translation: CASSQKPGFGELFF.